Each of the 5 T cell receptor beta chains below was sequenced from the same sample in a study of T-cell reconstitution after alpha-beta-depleted transplantation in children. As it was prepared, the TCRbeta library received unique molecular identifiers. TCRdb passed the PCR reads through MiXCR, listing each CDR3 protein once. Of 800,000 to 1,000,000 distinct CDR3 sequences listed, roughly 31% are singletons. The specimen comprised PBMCs, mostly from graft donor cells, sampled 360 days after TCRalphabeta/CD19-depleted stem cell transplant. Source of these receptors: a boy under two years old who had a stem cell transplant for SCID, so the T cells may come from the graft donor.

About this clonotype: An end of the junction differs from the germline gene, which may be a read error. The V gene is TRBV6-1, the J gene TRBJ2-7; 8 nucleotides line up with TRBD1. Looked up from germline, CDR1 is MNHNS and CDR2 is SASEGT. The CDR3 runs to 15 residues. The CDR3 region is CASSEGTGSPYEQYF. CDR3 in DNA: TGTGCCAGCAGCGAAGGGACAGGATCTCCCTACGAGCAGTACTTC.

The genes are TRBV6-5 and TRBJ1-4, with 9 bases identical to TRBD1. The CDR3 contains 16 residues. The V gene end was trimmed by 0 bases and the J gene end by 6 bases; junction bases not matched to a gene: 5. From germline, CDR1 is MNHEY and CDR2 SVGAGI. DNA for the CDR3: TGTGCCAGCAGTTACTCGATGGGACAGGGAGATGAAAAACTGTTTTTT. Its protein is CASSYSMGQGDEKLFF.

CDR3 DNA sequence: TGTGCCAGCACCCGGGACCCCTCCGAGCAGTACTTC. This sequence encodes CASTRDPSEQYF. This chain joins TRBV12-3 or TRBV12-4 and TRBJ2-7, with D perhaps matching TRBD1 or TRBD2 (5 bases each). With 7 bases removed from V and 6 bases from J, the gap between germline ends came to 13 bases. The CDR3 runs 12 residues.

This clonotype has just a few counts. This sequence joins TRBV10-3 and TRBJ2-7; 11 positions match TRBD1. CDR3 length equals 16 residues. Germline CDR1 is ENHRY and CDR2 is SYGVKD. The CDR3 here is CHPLFRDRGCSYEQYF. CDR3 bases: TGTCATCCTCTTTTCCGGGACAGGGGGTGCTCCTACGAGCAGTACTTC.

The genes are TRBV20-1 and TRBJ2-2; TRBD1 might be the D (7 bases). This CDR3 is 15 amino acids long. CDR1 and CDR2 from the germline V gene are DFQATT and SNEGSKA (reference sequence). The ends were cut back, 0 bases at V and 4 bases at J, with 12 bases in the middle. CDR3 sequence: CSARDDQGGTGELFF. DNA for the CDR3: TGCAGTGCTAGAGACGACCAGGGGGGCACCGGGGAGCTGTTTTTT.